One sample yielded the 23 T cell receptor beta chains listed below, sequenced in a study of human T cells and chemical hapten exposure. Each CDR3 protein gets one entry after TCRdb re-called the RACE reads with MiXCR. The sample has 70,000 to 100,000 distinct CDR3 sequences; approximately 8% are singletons. This sample's time point: patch test 1, 2 weeks after DPC sensitization. The treatment: therapeutic diphenylcyclopropenone sensitization with weekly scalp DPC. The specimen comprised whole blood, sampled in connection with sensitization to the hapten diphenylcyclopropenone (DPC). The receptors were gathered from a woman aged 25 to 39 with alopecia areata. Some clones in this sample may be carry-over from other donors' samples.

This clonotype was seen repeatedly, ten times or more. The chain recombines TRBV10-2 with TRBJ2-2; D is possibly TRBD1 (5 bases). V was pared by 6 bases and J by 6 bases, with 14 bases between. The CDR3 has 14 residues. In germline, CDR1 is WSHSY, CDR2 SAAADI. CDR3 nucleotide sequence: TGCGCCAGCAGGGCAGGGATATTAGCCGGGGAGCTGTTTTTT. It specifies CASRAGILAGELFF.

This clonotype has just a few counts. The CDR3 DNA reads TGTGCCAGCAGCCAACTAGTCTCAGATACGCAGTATTTT. It specifies CASSQLVSDTQYF. The chain has TRBV4-2 and TRBJ2-3; D unresolved. From germline, CDR1 is LGHNA and CDR2 YNFKEQ. V was clipped by 2 bases and J by 4 bases, with 7 bases between them. This CDR3 spans 13 amino acids.

The rearrangement uses TRBV11-2 and TRBJ2-5; 9 bases fit TRBD2. The CDR3 extends over 15 amino acids. Germline CDR1 SGHAT, CDR2 FQNNGV. With V trimmed by 2 bases and J by 1 base, 2 bases remained unmatched. CDR3 sequence: CASSLLSGGQETQYF. CDR3 sequence (DNA): TGTGCCAGCAGCTTACTTAGCGGGGGCCAAGAGACCCAGTACTTC. The full variable domain, in which reference TRBV11-2 and TRBJ2-5 provide the parts outside the CDR3, is EAGVAQSPRYKIIEKRQSVAFWCNPISGHATLYWYQQILGQGPKLLIQFQNNGVVDDSQLPKDRFSAERLKGVDSTLKIQPAKLEDSAVYLCASSLLSGGQETQYFGPGTRLLVL.

The rearrangement uses TRBV12-3 or TRBV12-4 and TRBJ1-1; no clear D. V gave up 3 bases and J gave up 1 base, with 9 bases separating them. The CDR3 sequence is 14 residues long. The CDR3 region has the DNA TGTGCCAGCAGTTTCCCAGGAAGGAACACTGAAGCTTTCTTT. It translates to CASSFPGRNTEAFF.

This clonotype was found many times. The rearrangement uses TRBV6-5 and TRBJ1-6, with D uncertain. Germline V gene data show CDR1 as MNHEY and CDR2 as SVGAGI. The ends were cut back, 3 bases at V and 6 bases at J, with 6 bases in the middle. The CDR3 spans 13 residues. The CDR3 protein is CASSYVINSPLHF. The CDR3 nucleotides are TGTGCCAGCAGTTATGTGATTAATTCACCCCTCCACTTT.

This clonotype was seen more than once but under ten times. J is TRBJ2-7 and V is TRBV19, with TRBD1 matching 8 bases. V was clipped by 5 bases and J by 5 bases; unmatched bases: 11. Germline V gives CDR1 LNHDA, CDR2 SQIVND (reference sequence). CDR3 length: 15 residues. The DNA for the CDR3 is TGTGCCAGTAGTTGGGGGACAGGTCAAGTGGACGAGCAGTACTTC. Residues: CASSWGTGQVDEQYF.

This clonotype came up many times. The V call is TRBV9, the J call TRBJ2-5; the match to TRBD1 covers 7 bases. CDR1 is SGDLS, CDR2 YYNGEE, per germline. V lost 3 bases, J lost 5 bases, and 10 bases stayed unmatched. The CDR3 is made up of 15 amino acids. The CDR3 is CASSDGTDWRETQYF. The CDR3 DNA sequence: TGTGCCAGCAGCGACGGGACAGATTGGAGGGAGACCCAGTACTTC.

This clonotype came up many times. The chain uses TRBV5-1 and TRBJ2-1, with TRBD2 matching 10 bases. V lost 1 base and J lost 8; bases outside the gene matches: 9. CDR3 length: 16 amino acids. The germline gives CDR1 SGHRS, CDR2 YFSETQ. The CDR3 nucleotides read TGCGCCAGCAGCTTGTCAGCTAGCGGGGGTAGGGATGAGCAGTTCTTC. It specifies CASSLSASGGRDEQFF.

This clonotype was seen ten or more times. V is TRBV5-1 and J is TRBJ2-7, with a weak D call TRBD1 (6 bases). V was shortened by 8 bases and J by 1 base, with 19 bases between the two germline ends. CDR1 and CDR2 (germline): SGHRS, YFSETQ. The CDR3 is 15 residues long. The CDR3 nucleotides read TGCGCCAGTTGTCTCGGGACAACGCCTTCCTACGAGCAGTACTTC. Amino acid sequence: CASCLGTTPSYEQYF.

The gene calls are TRBV7-2 and TRBJ2-1, with TRBD2 matching over 8 bases. Germline V gene lookup returns CDR1 SGHTA and CDR2 FQGNSA. V lost 0 bases, J lost 8 bases, and 21 bases stayed unmatched. The CDR3 is 20 amino acids. The CDR3 region is CASSLAIQITGGGRSDEQFF. Here the CDR3 DNA reads TGTGCCAGCAGCTTAGCAATACAGATTACGGGGGGGGGTCGATCCGATGAGCAGTTCTTC. Complete variable domain (other parts from reference TRBV7-2 and TRBJ2-1): GAGVSQSPSNKVTEKGKDVELRCDPISGHTALYWYRQSLGQGLEFLIYFQGNSAPDKSGLPSDRFSAERTGGSVSTLTIQRTQQEDSAVYLCASSLAIQITGGGRSDEQFFGPGTRLTVL.

This clonotype was counted ten times or more. The J gene is TRBJ1-1, the V gene TRBV5-4; TRBD1 aligns across 7 bases. The J segment lost 1 base and the V segment lost 5 bases, leaving 5 bases of the junction unmatched. CDR1 SGHNT and CDR2 YYREEE come from the germline V gene (reference sequence). The CDR3 spans 14 residues. The DNA of the CDR3 is TGTGCCAGCAGTCGTGGACAGGAGAACACTGAAGCTTTCTTT. It translates to CASSRGQENTEAFF.

The chain has TRBV2 and TRBJ1-1; D is unresolved. The V and J ends lost 7 bases and 2 bases respectively, with 17 bases between them. Germline CDR1 and CDR2: SNHLY and FYNNEI. CDR3 length: 15 amino acids. The CDR3 DNA is TGTGCCAGCAAGGGTCAGTTATACCCTAACACTGAAGCTTTCTTT. It encodes CASKGQLYPNTEAFF.

This clonotype occurred many times. The chain couples TRBV12-3 or TRBV12-4 to TRBJ2-2; 10 nucleotides agree with TRBD1. V shed 6 bases, J shed 3 bases, and the junction held 7 bases outside the gene matches. The CDR3 length is 16 residues. This chain's CDR3 is CASSGRDRGYTGELFF. The CDR3 nucleotides are TGTGCCAGCAGCGGGCGGGACAGGGGCTACACCGGGGAGCTGTTTTTT.

Only a few counts were recorded for this clonotype. The CDR3 is CASSRQQGAQAGANVLTF. The CDR3 DNA follows: TGTGCCAGCAGTCGACAACAGGGGGCGCAGGCAGGGGCCAACGTCCTGACTTTC. This sequence joins TRBV6-5 and TRBJ2-6; 9 bases agree with TRBD1. Per germline, CDR1 MNHEY and CDR2 SVGAGI. Trimming took 5 bases from V and 4 from J; bases not matched to a gene: 12. There are 18 residues in the CDR3.

At least ten counts were recorded for this clonotype. The rearrangement links TRBV20-1 to TRBJ2-2; 10 nucleotides match TRBD1. The V gene's germline CDR1 is DFQATT and CDR2 SNEGSKA (reference sequence). The CDR3 is 16 residues long. J lost 2 bases, V lost 0 bases, and 3 bases had no gene match. CDR3 sequence: CSARDRDRGNTGELFF. CDR3 DNA sequence: TGCAGTGCTAGAGACCGGGACAGGGGTAACACCGGGGAGCTGTTTTTT.

On this clonotype itself: This may stem from a read error, because a much larger clone lies one nucleotide away. The chain is built from TRBV12-5 and TRBJ2-1; the D is unclear. The CDR3 extends over 14 amino acids. The ends were cut back, 1 base at V and 4 bases at J, with 8 bases in the middle. Germline loops: CDR1 LGHNT, CDR2 FRNRAP. The DNA of the CDR3 is TGTGCTAGTGGTTTGGGCAGACTGTACAATGAGCAGTTCTTC. Translation gives CASGLGRLYNEQFF. Variable domain in full (rest from reference TRBV12-5 and TRBJ2-1): DARVTQTPRHKVTEMGQEVTMRCQPILGHNTVFWYRQTMMQGLELLAYFRNRAPLDDSGMPKDRFSAEMPDATLATLKIQPSEPRDSAVYFCASGLGRLYNEQFFGPGTRLTVL.

This clonotype was counted at least ten times. The CDR3 is CASSFTRTIAKNIQYF. The DNA of the CDR3 is TGTGCCAGCAGCTTTACACGGACAATAGCCAAAAACATTCAGTACTTC. The chain couples TRBV7-8 to TRBJ2-4; D perhaps matches TRBD1 (5 bases). V lost 3 bases and J 0 bases, leaving 12 bases between the germline ends. Germline V gives CDR1 SGHVS, CDR2 FQNEAQ. The CDR3 spans 16 residues.

J is TRBJ1-6 and V is TRBV12-3 or TRBV12-4, with D unresolved. V was cut by 5 bases and J by 7 bases, with 12 bases left in between. This CDR3 has 14 residues. CDR3 sequence (DNA): TGTGCCAGCAGTCTCCGGGGAGGCAATTCACCCCTCCACTTT. It yields the protein CASSLRGGNSPLHF.

As for this clonotype: It may be a read error: a sequence one base away is much more abundant. The chain uses TRBV5-6 and TRBJ2-3; 8 bases are shared with TRBD1. There are 15 residues in the CDR3. Germline V CDR1 and CDR2: SGHDT, YYEEEE. The junction had 4 bases not matched to a gene; V was cut back by 3 bases and J by 1 base. CDR3 amino acids: CASSYGQGGTDTQYF. The CDR3 DNA reads TGTGCCAGCAGCTATGGACAGGGAGGCACAGATACGCAGTATTTT.

The chain combines TRBV27 with TRBJ1-4, with 8 bases aligning to TRBD1. The V segment lost 5 bases and the J segment 0 bases; nucleotides outside the gene matches: 5. The CDR3 consists of 16 residues. Germline V CDR1 and CDR2: MNHEY, SMNVEV (reference sequence). The CDR3 bases are TGTGCCAGCAGTCCGCACAGGGGGACAACTAATGAAAAACTGTTTTTT. Translation gives CASSPHRGTTNEKLFF. The full variable domain, its missing parts supplied by reference TRBV27 and TRBJ1-4, is EAQVTQNPRYLITVTGKKLTVTCSQNMNHEYMSWYRQDPGLGLRQIYYSMNVEVTDKGDVPEGYKVSRKEKRNFPLILESPSPNQTSLYFCASSPHRGTTNEKLFFGSGTQLSVL.

Points on this clonotype: The junction differs from germline at one of its ends, possibly a read error. The genes are TRBV12-3 or TRBV12-4 and TRBJ1-6; a possible D gene is TRBD1 (6 bases). The CDR3 loop spans 14 amino acids. CDR3 nucleotide sequence: TGTGCCAGCAGCCCCGGGGGCTATAATTCACCCCTCAACTTT. Protein product: CASSPGGYNSPLNF.

This clonotype turned up a few times. The chain couples TRBV11-2 to TRBJ1-2; D gene unclear. Germline V gives CDR1 SGHAT, CDR2 FQNNGV. CDR3 size: 15 residues. Trimming took off 2 bases at V and 5 bases at J, with 15 bases between the two ends. The CDR3 reads CASSLRLSTAYGYTF. DNA for the CDR3: TGTGCCAGCAGCTTAAGACTGAGTACGGCGTATGGCTACACCTTC.

This clonotype was counted a few times. Here the CDR3 DNA reads TGCGCCAGCAGCTGGGGGGGACGGCTAGAAGCTTTCTTT. Its protein product is CASSWGGRLEAFF. The rearrangement joins TRBV5-1 to TRBJ1-1; the D gene is possibly TRBD1 (5 bases). V was shortened by 3 bases and J by 8 bases, with 14 bases between the two germline ends. The CDR3 loop spans 13 amino acids. Germline lookup yields CDR1 SGHRS and CDR2 YFSETQ.